Listed below are T cell receptor beta chains from one sample, sequenced in a study of PD-1 blockade in classical Hodgkin lymphoma. Assay used: immunoSEQ multiplex PCR; TCRdb lists only in-frame clones, some missing. The sample has 90,000 to 100,000 clones, 75% to 85% seen once. This specimen consisted of peripheral blood mononuclear cells (PBMCs), obtained before the second cycle of nivolumab. The receptors originated from a human donor with classical Hodgkin lymphoma. CDR3s include the opening cysteine and the closing phenylalanine or tryptophan. Fields, in order: V gene, clone size, D gene, J gene, CDR3 protein, CDR3 DNA. A D gene is named only where the DNA matches it firmly. Expanded clones get a size class; other rows say once, few or many, or leave the size out.

V gene: TRBV5-1
clone size: -
D gene: TRBD1
J gene: TRBJ2-1
CDR3 protein: CASSSGQSANEQFF
CDR3 DNA: TGCGCCAGCAGCTCGGGACAGTCCGCGAATGAGCAGTTCTTC

V gene: TRBV11-3
clone size: -
D gene: -
J gene: TRBJ2-3
CDR3 protein: CASSSSAVVTDTQYF
CDR3 DNA: TGTGCCAGCAGCTCGTCCGCGGTTGTCACAGATACGCAGTATTTT

V gene: TRBV7-6
clone size: -
D gene: -
J gene: TRBJ1-5
CDR3 protein: CASSLGTDQPQHF
CDR3 DNA: TGTGCCAGCAGCTTAGGGACAGATCAGCCCCAGCATTTT

V gene: TRBV28
clone size: -
D gene: TRBD2
J gene: TRBJ2-2
CDR3 protein: CASSLRSGSGAGELFF
CDR3 DNA: TGTGCCAGCAGTTTAAGGAGCGGGAGCGGGGCCGGGGAGCTGTTTTTT

V gene: TRBV30
clone size: -
D gene: TRBD2
J gene: TRBJ2-3
CDR3 protein: CAWSPRGGSVGTDTQYF
CDR3 DNA: TGTGCCTGGAGTCCAAGGGGCGGGAGCGTGGGCACAGATACGCAGTATTTT

V gene: TRBV18
clone size: -
D gene: -
J gene: TRBJ1-1
CDR3 protein: CASSPLDRNTEAFF
CDR3 DNA: TGTGCCAGCTCACCACTGGACAGGAACACTGAAGCTTTCTTT

V gene: TRBV5-4
clone size: -
D gene: -
J gene: TRBJ2-7
CDR3 protein: CASSRGGAHSYEQYF
CDR3 DNA: TGTGCCAGCAGCCGGGGCGGGGCGCACTCCTACGAGCAGTACTTC

V gene: TRBV10-3
clone size: few
D gene: TRBD2
J gene: TRBJ2-3
CDR3 protein: CAISAGTSGDTQYF
CDR3 DNA: TGTGCCATCAGCGCCGGGACTAGCGGAGATACGCAGTATTTT

V gene: TRBV28
clone size: once
D gene: -
J gene: TRBJ2-1
CDR3 protein: CASSLSYNEQFF
CDR3 DNA: TGTGCCAGCAGTTTATCCTACAATGAGCAGTTCTTC

V gene: TRBV28
clone size: -
D gene: -
J gene: TRBJ1-5
CDR3 protein: CASSLRPGPNQPQHF
CDR3 DNA: TGTGCCAGCAGTTTACGGCCGGGCCCCAATCAGCCCCAGCATTTT

V gene: TRBV29-1
clone size: -
D gene: TRBD1
J gene: TRBJ1-1
CDR3 protein: CSAKGPTGGTEAFF
CDR3 DNA: TGCAGCGCCAAAGGACCGACAGGGGGCACTGAAGCTTTCTTT

V gene: TRBV28
clone size: -
D gene: TRBD1
J gene: TRBJ1-5
CDR3 protein: CASSSPTGGAYQPQHF
CDR3 DNA: TGTGCCAGCAGTTCGCCGACAGGGGGCGCGTATCAGCCCCAGCATTTT

V gene: TRBV28
clone size: -
D gene: -
J gene: TRBJ2-1
CDR3 protein: CASSSVFVRTNYNEQFF
CDR3 DNA: TGTGCCAGCAGTTCCGTCTTCGTGCGGACAAACTACAATGAGCAGTTCTTC

V gene: TRBV19
clone size: -
D gene: -
J gene: TRBJ1-5
CDR3 protein: CASDTTREYSNQPQHF
CDR3 DNA: TGTGCCAGCGACACGACCCGAGAATATAGCAATCAGCCCCAGCATTTT

V gene: TRBV7-9
clone size: -
D gene: -
J gene: TRBJ2-1
CDR3 protein: CASSPWQTATYNEQFF
CDR3 DNA: TGTGCCAGCAGCCCCTGGCAGACAGCCACATACAATGAGCAGTTCTTC